This T cell receptor (beta chain) was retrieved from a study of blood T cell repertoires in COVID-19. Study information: Acute and convalescent COVID-19 specimens originated in the United States, Italy and Spain. Nucleic acid was either cDNA or gDNA, and it came from T cells, B-cell-depleted T cells, or PBMCs.

Per the original methods: How many nucleated cells were present was estimated from reference gene primer amplification. Some clones are missing from TCRdb's copy, which holds only in-frame ones; the method was immunoSEQ multiplex PCR. The D gene and trimming were derived from the DNA, and the V and J assignments and clone size from that table. The sample lists about 74,000 clones, about 83% occurring once. This CDR3 is 14 amino acids long. Trimming cost V 0 bases and J 4 bases; bases outside gene matches: 3. The germline V gene has CDR1 GTSNPN and CDR2 SVGIG (reference sequence). The sequence came from a man older than 75 with acute or convalescent COVID-19. The sequenced sample was peripheral blood. The J gene is TRBJ2-3, the V gene TRBV30; TRBD1 matches 8 bases. CDR3: CAWSVQGASDTQYF. DNA of the CDR3: TGTGCCTGGAGTGTTCAGGGGGCGTCAGATACGCAGTATTTT.